Each of the 2 T cell receptor beta chains below was sequenced from the same sample in a study of T cell changes during pregnancy in multiple sclerosis (dated by TCRdb to about 2019). Preparation of the library involved the immunoSEQ multiplex PCR assay. TCRdb holds this immuneACCESS table with in-frame rearrangements only. Some clones are missing; in checked studies, unresolved V genes explain under half, and the rest has no known cause. Recorded for this sample are 15,000 to 17,000 clones; around 83% of them occurred a single time. About a sixth of the sample rests with the top ten. The sample here was CD8+ T cells from peripheral blood mononuclear cells, taken after pregnancy. These receptors were taken from a female donor in good health, enrolled as a control in a pregnancy study.

The chain joins TRBV6-1 to TRBJ1-4; D may be TRBD1 (5 bases). V shed 0 bases and J shed 4 bases, with 9 bases lying between them. Per the germline V gene, CDR1 is MNHNS and CDR2 is SASEGT. The CDR3 is made up of 15 amino acids. The CDR3: CASSEAMGGNEKLFF. The CDR3 DNA reads as TGTGCCAGCAGTGAAGCGATGGGGGGTAATGAAAAACTGTTTTTT.

This clone occurred a few times. The chain links TRBV6-7 to TRBJ2-2; TRBD2 agrees at 10 bases. TRBV6-7 is known as an ORF, though its function is uncertain. The junction had 6 bases not matched to a gene; V was cut back by 6 bases and J by 5 bases. CDR3 size: 15 residues. The CDR3 DNA follows: TGTGCCAGCAGCCGTGGACTAGCGGATACCGGGGAGCTGTTTTTT. Amino acid sequence: CASSRGLADTGELFF.